This T cell receptor (beta chain) was captured by sequencing in a study of blood T cell repertoires in COVID-19. Study-level background: T cells, B-cell-depleted T cells, or PBMCs provided the cDNA or gDNA that served as material.

The repertoire was sequenced with immunoSEQ multiplex PCR; TCRdb's copy has only in-frame clones and lacks some. Of approximately 60,000 clones in the sample, about 75% were seen once. Looked up from germline, CDR1 is KGHSH and CDR2 is LQKENI. Trimming took off 3 bases at V and 0 bases at J, with 9 bases between the two ends. The CDR3 length is 14 residues. This receptor was taken from a woman of 80 years or more with acute or convalescent COVID-19. The genes are TRBV18 and TRBJ2-7, with D perhaps TRBD1 (5 bases). Input material: peripheral blood. The CDR3 protein is CASSPSTVSYEQYF. In DNA form, the CDR3 reads TGTGCCAGCTCACCGTCGACAGTCTCCTACGAGCAGTACTTC.